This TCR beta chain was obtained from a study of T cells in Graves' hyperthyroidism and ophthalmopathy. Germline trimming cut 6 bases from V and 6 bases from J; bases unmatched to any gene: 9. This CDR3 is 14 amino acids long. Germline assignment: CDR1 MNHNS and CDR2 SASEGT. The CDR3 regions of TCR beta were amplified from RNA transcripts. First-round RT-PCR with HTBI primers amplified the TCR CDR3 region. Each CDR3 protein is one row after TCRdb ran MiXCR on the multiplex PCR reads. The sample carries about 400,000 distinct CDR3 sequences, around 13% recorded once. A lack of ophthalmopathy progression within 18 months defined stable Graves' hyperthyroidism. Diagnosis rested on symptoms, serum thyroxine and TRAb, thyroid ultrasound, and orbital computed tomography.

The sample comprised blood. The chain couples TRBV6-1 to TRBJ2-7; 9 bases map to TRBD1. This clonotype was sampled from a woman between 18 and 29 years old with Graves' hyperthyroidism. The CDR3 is CASRTQGAIREQYF. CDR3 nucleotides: TGTGCCAGCAGGACACAGGGGGCAATCCGCGAGCAGTACTTC.